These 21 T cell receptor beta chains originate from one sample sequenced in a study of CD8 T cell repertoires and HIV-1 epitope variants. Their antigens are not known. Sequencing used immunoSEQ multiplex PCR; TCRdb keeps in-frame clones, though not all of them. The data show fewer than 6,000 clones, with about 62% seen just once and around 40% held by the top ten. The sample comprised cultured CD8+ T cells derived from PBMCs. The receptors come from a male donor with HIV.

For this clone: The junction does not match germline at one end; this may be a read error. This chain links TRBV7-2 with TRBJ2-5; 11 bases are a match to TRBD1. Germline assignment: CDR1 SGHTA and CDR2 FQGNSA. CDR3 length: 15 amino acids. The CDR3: CASSLRGQGAETQYF. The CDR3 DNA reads TGTGCCAGTAGCTTACGAGGACAGGGGGCAGAGACCCAGTACTTC.

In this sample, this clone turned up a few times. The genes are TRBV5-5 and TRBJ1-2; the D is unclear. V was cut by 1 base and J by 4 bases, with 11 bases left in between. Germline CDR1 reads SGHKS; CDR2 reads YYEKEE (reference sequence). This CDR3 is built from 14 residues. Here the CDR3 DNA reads TGTGCCAGCAGCTTGCAGGAGGCGGTCTATGGCTACACCTTC. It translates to CASSLQEAVYGYTF.

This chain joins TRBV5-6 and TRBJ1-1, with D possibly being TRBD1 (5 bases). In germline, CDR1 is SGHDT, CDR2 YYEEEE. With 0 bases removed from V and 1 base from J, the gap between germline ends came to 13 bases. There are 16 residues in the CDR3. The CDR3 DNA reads TGTGCCAGCAGCTTGGAGGATCAGGGATGGAACACTGAAGCTTTCTTT. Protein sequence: CASSLEDQGWNTEAFF.

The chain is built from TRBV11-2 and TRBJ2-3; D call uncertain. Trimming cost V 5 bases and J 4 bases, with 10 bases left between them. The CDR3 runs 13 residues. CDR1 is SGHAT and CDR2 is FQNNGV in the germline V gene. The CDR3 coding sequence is TGTGCCAGCAGCCGACCAGAGGCAGATACGCAGTATTTT. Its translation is CASSRPEADTQYF.

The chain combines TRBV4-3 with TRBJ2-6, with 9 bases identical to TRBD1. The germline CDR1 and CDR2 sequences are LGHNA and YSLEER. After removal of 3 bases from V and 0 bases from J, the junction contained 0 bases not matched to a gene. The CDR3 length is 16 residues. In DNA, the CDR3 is TGCGCCAGCAGCCAGACAGGGGGCTCTGGGGCCAACGTCCTGACTTTC. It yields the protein CASSQTGGSGANVLTF.

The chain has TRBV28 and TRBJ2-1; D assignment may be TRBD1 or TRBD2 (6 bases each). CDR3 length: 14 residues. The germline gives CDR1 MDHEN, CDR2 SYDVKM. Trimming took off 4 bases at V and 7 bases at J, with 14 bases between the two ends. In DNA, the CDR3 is TGTGCCAGCAGTTCCCTAGGGGGGCTGAATGAGCAGTTCTTC. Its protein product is CASSSLGGLNEQFF.

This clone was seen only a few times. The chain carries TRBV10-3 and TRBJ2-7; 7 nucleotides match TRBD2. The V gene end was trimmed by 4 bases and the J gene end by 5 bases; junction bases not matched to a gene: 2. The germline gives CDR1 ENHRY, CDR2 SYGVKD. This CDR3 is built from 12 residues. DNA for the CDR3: TGTGCCATCAGTGCAACTAGCGACGAGCAGTACTTC. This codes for CAISATSDEQYF.

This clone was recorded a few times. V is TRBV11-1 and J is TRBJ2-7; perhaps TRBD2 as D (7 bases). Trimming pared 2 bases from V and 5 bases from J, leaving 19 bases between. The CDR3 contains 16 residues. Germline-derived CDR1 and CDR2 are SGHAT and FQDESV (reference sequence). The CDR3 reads CASSLMAAEGGDEQYF. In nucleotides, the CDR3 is TGTGCCAGCAGCTTAATGGCCGCGGAAGGGGGGGACGAGCAGTACTTC.

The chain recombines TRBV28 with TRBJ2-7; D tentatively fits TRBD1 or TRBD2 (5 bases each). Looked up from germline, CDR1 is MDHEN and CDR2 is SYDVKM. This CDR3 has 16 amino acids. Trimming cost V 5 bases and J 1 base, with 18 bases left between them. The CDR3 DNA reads TGTGCCAGCAGTGTATCCTCCGGGACGGTGTCCTACGAGCAGTACTTC. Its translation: CASSVSSGTVSYEQYF.

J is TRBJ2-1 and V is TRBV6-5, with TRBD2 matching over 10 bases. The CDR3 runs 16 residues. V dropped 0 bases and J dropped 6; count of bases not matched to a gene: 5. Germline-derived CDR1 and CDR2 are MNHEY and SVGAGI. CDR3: CASSYSPSGGRNEQFF. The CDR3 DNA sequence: TGTGCCAGCAGTTACTCGCCTAGCGGGGGACGCAATGAGCAGTTCTTC.

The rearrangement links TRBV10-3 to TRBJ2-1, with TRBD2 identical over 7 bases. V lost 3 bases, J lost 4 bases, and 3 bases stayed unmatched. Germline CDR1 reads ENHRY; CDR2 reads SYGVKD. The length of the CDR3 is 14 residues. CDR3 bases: TGTGCCATCAGTGAAGGCGGGGGATACAATGAGCAGTTCTTC. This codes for CAISEGGGYNEQFF.

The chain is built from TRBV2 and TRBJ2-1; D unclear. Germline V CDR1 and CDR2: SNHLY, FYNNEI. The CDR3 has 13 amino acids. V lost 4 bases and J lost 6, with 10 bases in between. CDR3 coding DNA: TGTGCCAGCAGTGGATGGAGCACCAATGAGCAGTTCTTC. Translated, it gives CASSGWSTNEQFF.

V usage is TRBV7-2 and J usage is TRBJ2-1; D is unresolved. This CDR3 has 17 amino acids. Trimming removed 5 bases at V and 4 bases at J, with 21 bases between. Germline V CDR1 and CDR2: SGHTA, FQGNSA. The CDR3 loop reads CASSLGIFPGPYNEQFF. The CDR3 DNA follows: TGTGCCAGCAGCCTTGGTATTTTCCCCGGCCCATACAATGAGCAGTTCTTC.

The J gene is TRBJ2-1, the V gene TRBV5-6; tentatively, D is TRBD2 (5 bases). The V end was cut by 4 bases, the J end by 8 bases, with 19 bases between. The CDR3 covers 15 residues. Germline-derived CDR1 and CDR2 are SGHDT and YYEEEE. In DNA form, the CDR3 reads TGTGCCAGCAGCGCGGCGGGCGGGCCTTTGGATGAGCAGTTCTTC. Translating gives CASSAAGGPLDEQFF.

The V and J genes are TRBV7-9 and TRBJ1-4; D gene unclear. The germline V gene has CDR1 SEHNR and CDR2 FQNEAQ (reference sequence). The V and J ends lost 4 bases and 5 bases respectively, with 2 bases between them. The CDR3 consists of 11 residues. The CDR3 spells CASSYNEKLFF. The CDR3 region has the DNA TGTGCCAGCAGCTACAATGAAAAACTGTTTTTT.

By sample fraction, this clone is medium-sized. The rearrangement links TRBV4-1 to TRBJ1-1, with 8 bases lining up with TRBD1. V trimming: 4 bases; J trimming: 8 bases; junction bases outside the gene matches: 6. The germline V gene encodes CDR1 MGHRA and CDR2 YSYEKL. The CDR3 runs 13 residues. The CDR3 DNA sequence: TGCGCCAGCAGCCGTTTACAGGGGGAGGAAGCTTTCTTT. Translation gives CASSRLQGEEAFF.

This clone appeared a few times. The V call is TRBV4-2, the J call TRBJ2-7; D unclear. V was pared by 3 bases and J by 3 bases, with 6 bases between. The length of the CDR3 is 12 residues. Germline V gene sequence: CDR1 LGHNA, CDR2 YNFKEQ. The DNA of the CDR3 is TGTGCCAGCAGCCATGGCAGCTACGAGCAGTACTTC. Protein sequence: CASSHGSYEQYF.

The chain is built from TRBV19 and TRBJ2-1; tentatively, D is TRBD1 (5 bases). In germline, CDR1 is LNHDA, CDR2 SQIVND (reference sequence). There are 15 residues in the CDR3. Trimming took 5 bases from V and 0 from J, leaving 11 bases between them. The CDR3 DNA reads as TGTGCCAGTAGTCTGGGGCCAAGCTCCTACAATGAGCAGTTCTTC. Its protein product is CASSLGPSSYNEQFF.

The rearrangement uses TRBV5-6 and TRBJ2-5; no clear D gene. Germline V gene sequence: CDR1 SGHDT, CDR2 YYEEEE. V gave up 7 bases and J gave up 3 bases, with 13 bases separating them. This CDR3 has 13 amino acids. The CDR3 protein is CASSRTEKETQYF. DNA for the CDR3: TGTGCCAGCTCGCGGACGGAGAAAGAGACCCAGTACTTC.

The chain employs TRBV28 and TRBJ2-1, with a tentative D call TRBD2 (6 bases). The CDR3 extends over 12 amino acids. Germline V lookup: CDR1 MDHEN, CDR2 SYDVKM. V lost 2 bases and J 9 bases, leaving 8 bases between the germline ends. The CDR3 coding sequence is TGTGCCAGCAGTTTACAGGGAGGTGAGCAGTTCTTC. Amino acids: CASSLQGGEQFF. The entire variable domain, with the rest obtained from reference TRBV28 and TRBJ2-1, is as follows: DVKVTQSSRYLVKRTGEKVFLECVQDMDHENMFWYRQDPGLGLRLIYFSYDVKMKEKGDIPEGYSVSREKKERFSLILESASTNQTSMYLCASSLQGGEQFFGPGTRLTVL.

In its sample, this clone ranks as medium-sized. For the CDR3, the DNA is TGCGCCAGCAGCCAAGATGGGAACACCGGGGAGCTGTTTTTT. Translated, it gives CASSQDGNTGELFF. This chain connects TRBV4-1 to TRBJ2-2; D is unclear. Germline-derived CDR1 and CDR2 are MGHRA and YSYEKL. The ends were cut back, 0 bases at V and 1 base at J, with 3 bases in the middle. CDR3 length: 14 amino acids.